Below are 8 T cell receptor beta chains sequenced from a single sample in a study of T cells after yellow fever vaccination. TCRdb passed the 5' RACE reads through MiXCR, listing each CDR3 protein once. The sample lists 150,000 to 200,000 distinct CDR3 sequences; approximately 6.2% were seen once. The material sequenced was CD4+ T cells sorted from PBMCs, taken on the day of the first yellow fever vaccination. The receptors shown here come from a man aged 18 to 29 who received the YFV17D yellow fever vaccine.

Notes on this clonotype: A much larger clone lies a single base off, so this may be a read error. This chain links TRBV4-3 with TRBJ2-1, with TRBD2 matching over 14 bases. The CDR3 covers 17 residues. Germline-derived CDR1 and CDR2 are LGHNA and YSLEER. CDR3: CTSSQESTSGGEGEQFF. The DNA for the CDR3 is TGCACCAGCAGCCAAGAATCGACTAGCGGGGGGGAGGGGGAGCAGTTCTTC.

Only a few counts were recorded for this clonotype. V gene TRBV7-3 combines with J gene TRBJ2-3; 8 nucleotides line up with TRBD2. This CDR3 is 14 amino acids long. J was trimmed by 2 bases and V by 5 bases; bases with no gene match: 3. Germline loops: CDR1 SGHTA, CDR2 FQGTGA. As DNA, the CDR3 is TGTGCCAGCAGCACGGGGGGGCTCACAGATACGCAGTATTTT. This translates into CASSTGGLTDTQYF.

This clonotype occurred a few times. The chain employs TRBV10-2 and TRBJ2-3, with 10 bases matching TRBD1. After removal of 7 bases from V and 4 bases from J, the junction contained 8 bases not matched to a gene. Germline CDR1 WSHSY, CDR2 SAAADI. There are 15 residues in the CDR3. The CDR3 DNA sequence: TGCGCCAGCACAAACCCGGGACAGGGGTCAGATACGCAGTATTTT. Translated, it gives CASTNPGQGSDTQYF.

There are a few counts of this clonotype. The V call is TRBV5-1, the J call TRBJ2-1; 10 nucleotides align to TRBD2. Germline assignment: CDR1 SGHRS and CDR2 YFSETQ. V trimming: 0 bases; J trimming: 5 bases; junction bases outside the gene matches: 2. CDR3 length equals 15 residues. The CDR3 coding sequence is TGCGCCAGCAGCTTGGAGGGGACTAGCGACAATGAGCAGTTCTTC. As protein: CASSLEGTSDNEQFF.

This clonotype was detected many times. The chain has TRBV20-1 and TRBJ2-2; D is perhaps TRBD2 (6 bases). The CDR3 is 14 amino acids. CDR1 DFQATT and CDR2 SNEGSKA come from the germline V gene (reference sequence). V gave up 3 bases and J gave up 0 bases, with 8 bases separating them. The CDR3 DNA reads TGCAGTGCTAGGGTAGCGGCGAACACCGGGGAGCTGTTTTTT. Encoded protein: CSARVAANTGELFF.

In this sample, this clonotype turned up many times. This could be a read error, since a much larger clone is one nucleotide away. The chain is built from TRBV7-9 and TRBJ2-3; 8 nucleotides align to TRBD1. Looked up from germline, CDR1 is SEHNR and CDR2 is FQNEAQ (reference sequence). The CDR3 covers 13 residues. DNA for the CDR3: TGTTCCAGCACCATGACAGGGGCAGATACGCAGTATTTT. The encoded protein is CSSTMTGADTQYF.

This clonotype was seen more than once but under ten times. The genes are TRBV29-1 and TRBJ1-2; unclear D gene. Trimming left V 5 bases short and J 0 bases short, with 16 bases between. This CDR3 spans 15 amino acids. The germline gives CDR1 SQVTM, CDR2 ANQGSEA. The CDR3: CSVQWGPRANYGYTF. The CDR3 DNA is TGCAGCGTTCAGTGGGGTCCTAGAGCTAACTATGGCTACACCTTC.

This clonotype was detected many times. V gene TRBV12-3 or TRBV12-4 combines with J gene TRBJ2-3, with D possibly TRBD2 on 5 matching bases. Trimming removed 2 bases at V and 2 bases at J, with 11 bases between. The CDR3 is 15 residues long. CDR3 protein: CASSLPGLATDTQYF. The CDR3 DNA follows: TGTGCCAGCAGTTTACCGGGCCTAGCCACAGATACGCAGTATTTT.